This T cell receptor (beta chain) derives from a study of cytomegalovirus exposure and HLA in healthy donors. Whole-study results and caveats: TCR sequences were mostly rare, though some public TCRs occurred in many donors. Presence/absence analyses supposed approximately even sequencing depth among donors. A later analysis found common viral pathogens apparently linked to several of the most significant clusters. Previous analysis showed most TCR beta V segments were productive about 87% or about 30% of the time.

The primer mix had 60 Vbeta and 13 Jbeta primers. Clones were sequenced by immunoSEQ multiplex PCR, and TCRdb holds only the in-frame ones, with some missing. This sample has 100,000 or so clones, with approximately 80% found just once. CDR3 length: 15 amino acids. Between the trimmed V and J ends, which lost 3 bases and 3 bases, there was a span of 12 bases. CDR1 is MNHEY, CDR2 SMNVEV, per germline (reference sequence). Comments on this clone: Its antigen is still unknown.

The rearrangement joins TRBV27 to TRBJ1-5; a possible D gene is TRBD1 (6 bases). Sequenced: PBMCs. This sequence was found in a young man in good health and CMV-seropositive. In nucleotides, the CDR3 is TGTGCCAGCAGTTTGAGGGGGTCTAACAATCAGCCCCAGCATTTT. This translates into CASSLRGSNNQPQHF.